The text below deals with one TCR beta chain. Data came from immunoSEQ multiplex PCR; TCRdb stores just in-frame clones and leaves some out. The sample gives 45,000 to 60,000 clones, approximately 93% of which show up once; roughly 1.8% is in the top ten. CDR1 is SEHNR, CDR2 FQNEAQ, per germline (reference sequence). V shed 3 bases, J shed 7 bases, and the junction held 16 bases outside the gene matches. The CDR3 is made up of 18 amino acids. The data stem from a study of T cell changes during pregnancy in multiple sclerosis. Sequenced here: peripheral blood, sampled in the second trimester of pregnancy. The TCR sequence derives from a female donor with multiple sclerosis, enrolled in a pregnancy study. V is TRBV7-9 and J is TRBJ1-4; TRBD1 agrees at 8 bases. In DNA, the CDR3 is TGTGCCAGCAGCTTTCCGGGACAGGAAAACCCAAGGGTTGAAAAACTGTTTTTT. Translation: CASSFPGQENPRVEKLFF.